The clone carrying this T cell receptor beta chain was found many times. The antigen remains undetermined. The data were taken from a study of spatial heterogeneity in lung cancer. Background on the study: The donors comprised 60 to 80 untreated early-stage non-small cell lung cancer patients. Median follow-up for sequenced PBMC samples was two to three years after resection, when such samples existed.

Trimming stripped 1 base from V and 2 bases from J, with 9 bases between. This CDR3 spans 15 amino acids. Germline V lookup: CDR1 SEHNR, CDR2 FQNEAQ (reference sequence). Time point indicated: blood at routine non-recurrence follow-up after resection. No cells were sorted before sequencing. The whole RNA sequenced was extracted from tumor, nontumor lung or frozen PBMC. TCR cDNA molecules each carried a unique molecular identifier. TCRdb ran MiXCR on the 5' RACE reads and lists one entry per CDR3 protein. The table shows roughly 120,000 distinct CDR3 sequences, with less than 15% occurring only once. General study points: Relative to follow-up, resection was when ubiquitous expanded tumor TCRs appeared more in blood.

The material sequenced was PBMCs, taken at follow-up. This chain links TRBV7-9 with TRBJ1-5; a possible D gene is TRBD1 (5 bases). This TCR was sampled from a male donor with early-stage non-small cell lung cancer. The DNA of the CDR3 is TGTGCCAGCAGCTTAGGGGGCGCGGGCAATCAGCCCCAGCATTTT. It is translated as CASSLGGAGNQPQHF.